The 13 T cell receptor beta chains below were found in one sample sequenced in a study of cytomegalovirus exposure and HLA in healthy donors. Using immunoSEQ multiplex PCR, the repertoire was profiled, and TCRdb retains in-frame clones only, with some absent. The data hold roughly 65,000 clones, with roughly nine tenths observed a single time. Sequenced input: PBMCs. These receptors came from a man aged 18 to 29 in good health and CMV-seronegative.

J is TRBJ2-3 and V is TRBV7-6, with 12 bases lining up with TRBD2. V shed 0 bases, J shed 8 bases, and the junction held 21 bases outside the gene matches. CDR3 length: 21 amino acids. Per germline, CDR1 SGHVS and CDR2 FNYEAQ. The CDR3 spells CASSLAGNPRTSGTPRGTQYF. For the CDR3, the DNA is TGTGCCAGCAGCTTAGCTGGGAACCCCAGGACTAGCGGGACTCCTCGGGGTACGCAGTATTTT.

This clone occurred once. This CDR3 is CASKATGGSPEAFF. The CDR3 bases are TGTGCCAGCAAAGCCACAGGGGGTAGCCCTGAAGCTTTCTTT. The rearrangement uses TRBV9 and TRBJ1-1; 8 nucleotides match TRBD1. Unmatched junction bases numbered 10, after V lost 6 bases and J lost 6 bases. Per the germline V gene, CDR1 is SGDLS and CDR2 is YYNGEE. The CDR3 covers 14 residues.

V usage is TRBV7-9 and J usage is TRBJ2-7; TRBD2 agrees at 9 bases. CDR1 is SEHNR, CDR2 FQNEAQ, per germline (reference sequence). The length of the CDR3 is 14 residues. V trimming: 5 bases; J trimming: 3 bases; junction bases outside the gene matches: 5. CDR3 DNA sequence: TGTGCCAGCAGCCGTAGCGGGAGTAGCTACGAGCAGTACTTC. Protein product: CASSRSGSSYEQYF.

V gene TRBV6-5 combines with J gene TRBJ2-1; 8 bases match TRBD2. Germline V gene sequence: CDR1 MNHEY, CDR2 SVGAGI. Trimming at V came to 7 bases and at J to 8 bases, leaving 10 bases not matched to a gene. This CDR3 spans 14 amino acids. The CDR3 DNA is TGTGCCAGCAAGGGACTAGGAAGTTCTTATGAGCAGTTCTTC. Its protein product is CASKGLGSSYEQFF.

V is TRBV28 and J is TRBJ1-1, with TRBD1 matching over 7 bases. The CDR3 consists of 16 residues. Germline CDR1 is MDHEN and CDR2 is SYDVKM. J lost 2 bases, V lost 7 bases, and 13 bases had no gene match. In DNA form, the CDR3 reads TGTGCCAGCACCAGGAGGACAGGTCTTTTTAACACTGAAGCTTTCTTT. Protein product: CASTRRTGLFNTEAFF.

This chain connects TRBV7-2 to TRBJ2-1; possibly TRBD2 for D (6 bases). Trimming cost V 11 bases and J 2 bases, with 22 bases left between them. This CDR3 contains 16 residues. Germline V gene lookup returns CDR1 SGHTA and CDR2 FQGNSA. The DNA for the CDR3 is TGTGCCTGCATTCCTCTAGCGACCCGACCCTACAATGAGCAGTTCTTC. Translating it yields CACIPLATRPYNEQFF.

The chain has TRBV18 and TRBJ1-2; D possibly corresponds to TRBD1 (5 bases). This CDR3 spans 14 amino acids. Germline CDR1 is KGHSH and CDR2 is LQKENI. The germline V and J ends were trimmed by 2 bases and 4 bases, with 11 bases remaining between them. The CDR3 loop is CASSPSGELYGYTF. In nucleotides, the CDR3 is TGTGCCAGCTCACCATCGGGGGAGCTCTATGGCTACACCTTC.

V and J are TRBV5-4 and TRBJ2-7; 8 bases align to TRBD2. Germline V gene sequence: CDR1 SGHNT, CDR2 YYREEE (reference sequence). The CDR3 consists of 16 residues. V lost 4 bases to trimming and J lost 5 bases; unmatched junction nucleotides: 14. Here the CDR3 reads CASSPQRERGVNEQYF. The CDR3 nucleotides are TGTGCCAGCAGCCCCCAGCGGGAGCGGGGTGTAAACGAGCAGTACTTC.

This chain uses TRBV19 with TRBJ1-5; D remains ambiguous. Germline V gene sequence: CDR1 LNHDA, CDR2 SQIVND (reference sequence). The CDR3 length is 15 residues. V lost 1 base, J lost 7 bases, and 14 bases lay in between. The CDR3 DNA reads as TGTGCCAGTAGTATAGTTGCAGGTTTCGGACAGCCCCAGCATTTT. Its translation: CASSIVAGFGQPQHF.

This sequence joins TRBV6-5 and TRBJ1-4; 9 nucleotides agree with TRBD1. This CDR3 spans 15 amino acids. The trim removed 5 bases at V and 7 bases at J, leaving 8 bases unmatched. CDR1 and CDR2 (germline): MNHEY, SVGAGI. CDR3 coding DNA: TGTGCCAGCAGTCCCGGGACAGGGTTGTCTGAAAAACTGTTTTTT. Protein: CASSPGTGLSEKLFF.

The chain is built from TRBV6-5 and TRBJ2-1; 8 nucleotides match TRBD2. The V gene end was trimmed by 0 bases and the J gene end by 4 bases; junction bases not matched to a gene: 2. Germline-derived CDR1 and CDR2 are MNHEY and SVGAGI. The CDR3 contains 15 residues. DNA for the CDR3: TGTGCCAGCAGTTACTCTGCTAGCGGGTACAATGAGCAGTTCTTC. It yields the protein CASSYSASGYNEQFF.

The rearrangement uses TRBV6-4 and TRBJ2-1; tentatively, D is TRBD2 (6 bases). Trimming took 6 bases from V and 7 from J, leaving 19 bases between them. The V gene's germline CDR1 is MRHNA and CDR2 SNTAGT. The CDR3 sequence is 15 residues long. DNA of the CDR3: TGTGCCAGCAGCGAATCTAGCGAGGCTTCGAATGAGCAGTTCTTC. Translated, it gives CASSESSEASNEQFF.

This chain links TRBV28 with TRBJ1-4, with 7 bases lining up with TRBD1. Germline assignment: CDR1 MDHEN and CDR2 SYDVKM. The CDR3 is made up of 14 amino acids. J gave up 6 bases and V 6 bases, and 7 bases lay outside the gene matches. As DNA, the CDR3 is TGTGCCAGCAGAACCGGGACAGCAGATGAAAAACTGTTTTTT. Amino acids: CASRTGTADEKLFF.